These 27 T cell receptor beta chains were sequenced from one sample in a study of response to subunit inactivated influenza vaccine. TCRdb recomputed calls from the RT-PCR reads with MiXCR, one row per CDR3 protein. The sample yields about 830,000 distinct CDR3 sequences, about a fifth seen once. The specimen comprised PBMCs from blood, sampled 4 to 6 days after vaccination. The receptor source for this set is a man aged 45 to 65 who received an inactivated influenza vaccine.

V is TRBV20-1 and J is TRBJ2-7; TRBD2 matches 8 bases. This CDR3 comprises 13 residues. Germline CDR1 reads DFQATT; CDR2 reads SNEGSKA (reference sequence). With 4 bases clipped from V and 4 bases from J, the junction kept 6 bases outside the gene matches. DNA for the CDR3: TGCAGTGCTAACGAGCGGGGGAGGTACGAGCAGTACTTC. Translating it yields CSANERGRYEQYF.

Only a few counts were recorded for this clonotype. The rearrangement joins TRBV6-2 or TRBV6-3 to TRBJ2-5; D remains unclear. Between the trimmed V and J ends, which lost 2 bases and 4 bases, there was a span of 8 bases. Germline CDR1 MNHEY, CDR2 SVGEGT. The CDR3 length is 13 residues. As DNA, the CDR3 is TGTGCCAGCAGTTACGAGCCAGGAGAGACCCAGTACTTC. Translated: CASSYEPGETQYF.

This chain joins TRBV4-1 and TRBJ2-1; 9 bases line up with TRBD2. Germline loops: CDR1 MGHRA, CDR2 YSYEKL. V gave up 3 bases and J gave up 4 bases; unmatched junction bases: 7. This CDR3 comprises 16 residues. The CDR3 loop is CASSHGGSGGYNEQFF. The CDR3 nucleotides are TGCGCCAGCAGCCACGGGGGTAGCGGGGGTTACAATGAGCAGTTCTTC.

The chain links TRBV28 to TRBJ1-1; D perhaps matches TRBD1 (5 bases). The CDR3 extends over 14 amino acids. Germline V gives CDR1 MDHEN, CDR2 SYDVKM. The V and J ends lost 6 bases and 4 bases respectively, with 15 bases between them. CDR3 residues: CASSPGGEATEAFF. In nucleotides, the CDR3 is TGTGCCAGCAGCCCTGGAGGGGAGGCCACTGAAGCTTTCTTT. Combining the CDR3 with reference TRBV28 and TRBJ1-1 gives the whole variable domain DVKVTQSSRYLVKRTGEKVFLECVQDMDHENMFWYRQDPGLGLRLIYFSYDVKMKEKGDIPEGYSVSREKKERFSLILESASTNQTSMYLCASSPGGEATEAFFGQGTRLTVV.

The V gene is TRBV20-1, the J gene TRBJ2-3; perhaps TRBD2 as D (6 bases). In germline, CDR1 is DFQATT, CDR2 SNEGSKA (reference sequence). V was cut by 6 bases and J by 9 bases, with 22 bases left in between. This CDR3 is 14 amino acids long. The CDR3 loop is CSARLGPSPETQYF. For the CDR3, the DNA is TGCAGTGCCCGACTAGGGCCCAGCCCCGAAACGCAGTATTTT.

This clonotype was counted ten times or more. This sequence joins TRBV20-1 and TRBJ2-1; TRBD2 aligns across 12 bases. The V gene's germline CDR1 is DFQATT and CDR2 SNEGSKA (reference sequence). V was pared by 6 bases and J by 7 bases, with 19 bases of the junction left unmatched. The CDR3 covers 18 residues. The CDR3 sequence is CSAPPLAGGPQWSNEQFF. The CDR3 coding sequence is TGCAGTGCACCACCGCTAGCGGGAGGGCCCCAATGGTCGAATGAGCAGTTCTTC.

A few counts support this clonotype. The V gene is TRBV6-2 or TRBV6-3, the J gene TRBJ2-2, with TRBD2 as a possible D gene (5 bases). CDR1 is MNHEY, CDR2 SVGEGT, per germline. Trimming cost V 0 bases and J 6 bases, with 8 bases left between them. CDR3 length: 14 residues. For the CDR3, the DNA is TGTGCCAGCAGTTACTCCGGGGTCTCCGGGGAGCTGTTTTTT. Translating gives CASSYSGVSGELFF.

This clonotype was detected a few times. The gene calls are TRBV20-1 and TRBJ2-2; TRBD1 agrees at 10 bases. Germline trimming cut 5 bases from V and 7 bases from J; bases unmatched to any gene: 10. The CDR3 contains 15 residues. CDR1 is DFQATT and CDR2 is SNEGSKA in the germline V gene (reference sequence). CDR3 coding DNA: TGCAGTGCTTCTACGACAGGGGGCCGGAGCGGGGAGCTGTTTTTT. Translating it yields CSASTTGGRSGELFF.

The V gene is TRBV7-6, the J gene TRBJ2-7, with D possibly being TRBD2 (5 bases). The CDR3 covers 15 residues. The germline V and J ends were trimmed by 2 bases and 6 bases, with 17 bases remaining between them. Looked up from germline, CDR1 is SGHVS and CDR2 is FNYEAQ. The CDR3 DNA is TGTGCCAGCAGCTTAACCCTAGCTTACTTTTCCGAGCAGTACTTC. Protein sequence: CASSLTLAYFSEQYF.

There are a few counts of this clonotype. The V call is TRBV20-1, the J call TRBJ1-2, with a tentative D call TRBD1 (5 bases). Germline lookup yields CDR1 DFQATT and CDR2 SNEGSKA (reference sequence). Trimming took 5 bases from V and 8 from J, leaving 18 bases between them. The CDR3 consists of 13 residues. CDR3 sequence (DNA): TGCAGTGCTGCACCCGCAGGGCCTGGGGGCTACACCTTC. It yields the protein CSAAPAGPGGYTF.

This clonotype was found a few times. The chain couples TRBV4-2 to TRBJ2-2; 7 positions match TRBD1. CDR1 is LGHNA, CDR2 YNFKEQ, per germline. V gave up 2 bases and J gave up 3 bases; unmatched junction bases: 6. This CDR3 has 16 residues. The CDR3 region is CASSQPTGTYTGELFF. Written as DNA, the CDR3 is TGTGCCAGCAGCCAACCGACAGGGACCTACACCGGGGAGCTGTTTTTT.

The V gene is TRBV4-3, the J gene TRBJ2-5, with TRBD1 as a possible D gene (6 bases). CDR1 LGHNA and CDR2 YSLEER come from the germline V gene. The V gene lost 0 bases and the J gene lost 1 base, with 15 bases spanning the gap. CDR3 length: 17 amino acids. The CDR3 here is CASSQENRAGCQETQYF. CDR3 coding DNA: TGCGCCAGCAGCCAAGAAAACAGGGCGGGCTGCCAAGAGACCCAGTACTTC.

The V call is TRBV5-5, the J call TRBJ2-7, with a possible D match to TRBD1 (6 bases). The CDR3 covers 15 residues. Trimming left V 0 bases short and J 3 bases short, with 13 bases between. The germline V gene encodes CDR1 SGHKS and CDR2 YYEKEE (reference sequence). CDR3 nucleotide sequence: TGTGCCAGCAGCTTGGCCAGGGGCCCTTACTACGAGCAGTACTTC. Amino acid sequence: CASSLARGPYYEQYF.

The CDR3 DNA reads TGCAGTGCTAACCCAGCGACAGGAGGGGCACACACAGATACGCAGTATTTT. This encodes CSANPATGGAHTDTQYF. The rearrangement uses TRBV20-1 and TRBJ2-3; either TRBD1 or TRBD2 may fit D (6 bases each). This CDR3 is built from 17 residues. Deletions cut 4 bases from V and 2 bases from J, with 22 bases between. Germline V gene sequence: CDR1 DFQATT, CDR2 SNEGSKA (reference sequence).

V and J are TRBV5-1 and TRBJ1-2; TRBD1 agrees at 7 bases. Unmatched junction bases numbered 10, after V lost 4 bases and J lost 4 bases. This CDR3 region has 15 residues. CDR1 and CDR2 (germline): SGHRS, YFSETQ. The CDR3 region is CASSPTDRVLYGYTF. CDR3 sequence (DNA): TGCGCCAGCAGCCCCACCGACAGGGTTCTCTATGGCTACACCTTC.

The V gene is TRBV9, the J gene TRBJ2-7; a possible D gene is TRBD1 (6 bases). Germline lookup yields CDR1 SGDLS and CDR2 YYNGEE. The CDR3 has 15 amino acids. Trimming pared 0 bases from V and 3 bases from J, leaving 13 bases between. The CDR3 DNA sequence: TGTGCCAGCAGCGTAGAACCGACAGGAATCTACGAGCAGTACTTC. This gives the protein CASSVEPTGIYEQYF.

A few counts support this clonotype. This chain joins TRBV29-1 and TRBJ2-7, with D perhaps matching TRBD1 or TRBD2 (5 bases each). This CDR3 is 13 amino acids long. V was trimmed by 7 bases and J by 2 bases, leaving 15 bases between them. Germline lookup yields CDR1 SQVTM and CDR2 ANQGSEA. CDR3 loop: CSAQSGTAYEQYF. The CDR3 DNA reads as TGCAGCGCCCAATCCGGGACGGCCTACGAGCAGTACTTC.

The sample holds a few counts of this clonotype. The gene calls are TRBV7-2 and TRBJ1-3; D possibly corresponds to TRBD1 (6 bases). CDR1 and CDR2 from the germline V gene are SGHTA and FQGNSA. The CDR3 spans 14 residues. V shed 3 bases and J shed 4 bases, with 10 bases lying between them. The CDR3 reads CASSLGATGNTIYF. The CDR3 coding sequence is TGTGCCAGCAGCTTGGGGGCGACCGGAAACACCATATATTTT.

The CDR3 region has the DNA TGTGCCAGCAGCGGAAACACTAGCGGGAGGTTCTACAATGAGCAGTTCTTC. Translation: CASSGNTSGRFYNEQFF. The chain employs TRBV9 and TRBJ2-1, with TRBD2 matching over 12 bases. Germline V CDR1 and CDR2: SGDLS, YYNGEE. Unmatched junction bases numbered 7, after V lost 3 bases and J lost 3 bases. This CDR3 spans 17 amino acids.

The chain joins TRBV7-2 to TRBJ1-2; no definite D call. This CDR3 comprises 14 residues. Looked up from germline, CDR1 is SGHTA and CDR2 is FQGNSA. Trimming shortened V by 1 base and J by 5 bases, and 11 bases separated the two germline ends. As DNA, the CDR3 is TGTGCCAGCAGCTTAGGACCCCAGATTTATGGCTACACCTTC. Amino acids: CASSLGPQIYGYTF.

This clonotype has more than one count but fewer than ten. The genes are TRBV28 and TRBJ2-7; D unclear. This CDR3 comprises 14 residues. Trimming stripped 1 base from V and 3 bases from J, with 10 bases between. Per the germline V gene, CDR1 is MDHEN and CDR2 is SYDVKM. The DNA of the CDR3 is TGTGCCAGCAGTTTATTCCAGAGAGACTACGAGCAGTACTTC. It specifies CASSLFQRDYEQYF.

V usage is TRBV20-1 and J usage is TRBJ2-5, with TRBD2 identical over 10 bases. Trimming removed 6 bases from V and 4 bases from J; junction bases left unmatched: 2. The CDR3 totals 12 residues. The germline V gene encodes CDR1 DFQATT and CDR2 SNEGSKA (reference sequence). This chain's CDR3 is CSAASGRETQYF. The CDR3 region has the DNA TGCAGTGCGGCTAGCGGGAGAGAGACCCAGTACTTC.

The rearrangement uses TRBV4-1 and TRBJ2-1, with 11 bases lining up with TRBD2. Trimming took 1 base from V and 5 from J; bases not matched to a gene: 4. The CDR3 extends over 16 amino acids. Germline CDR1 and CDR2: MGHRA and YSYEKL. The CDR3 loop reads CASSQVLLAGDNEQFF. The CDR3 nucleotides are TGCGCCAGCAGCCAAGTTCTACTAGCGGGGGACAATGAGCAGTTCTTC.

Only one count was recorded for this clonotype. This chain uses TRBV7-2 with TRBJ2-1; D is unresolved. Trimming shortened V by 11 bases and J by 5 bases, and 19 bases separated the two germline ends. The V gene's germline CDR1 is SGHTA and CDR2 FQGNSA. The CDR3 contains 14 residues. CDR3 in amino acids: CASQTLWPDNEQFF. The DNA for the CDR3 is TGTGCCTCTCAAACCCTGTGGCCAGACAATGAGCAGTTCTTC.

The V and J genes are TRBV2 and TRBJ1-1; TRBD1 might be the D (5 bases). Trimming took 3 bases from V and 2 from J, leaving 16 bases between them. The CDR3 runs to 16 residues. Germline CDR1 and CDR2: SNHLY and FYNNEI. CDR3 protein: CASSDIGGRVNTEAFF. The CDR3 coding sequence is TGTGCCAGCAGTGACATTGGTGGCAGGGTCAACACTGAAGCTTTCTTT.

This clonotype was picked up a small number of times. CDR3 sequence reads: CSGGVQETQYF. CDR3 nucleotides: TGCAGCGGCGGGGTCCAAGAGACCCAGTACTTC. The chain uses TRBV29-1 and TRBJ2-5; the D gene is possibly TRBD2 (6 bases). V shed 7 bases and J shed 1 base, with 7 bases lying between them. The CDR3 covers 11 residues. Germline values: CDR1 SQVTM, CDR2 ANQGSEA.

The chain carries TRBV28 and TRBJ2-1; TRBD1 matches at 11 bases. With V trimmed by 3 bases and J by 5 bases, 12 bases remained unmatched. Germline V gene lookup returns CDR1 MDHEN and CDR2 SYDVKM. The length of the CDR3 is 18 residues. The CDR3 DNA reads TGTGCCAGCAGTTTTAATTTGGGACAGGGGGGATATCACAATGAGCAGTTCTTC. This translates into CASSFNLGQGGYHNEQFF. Drawing the rest from reference TRBV28 and TRBJ2-1, the complete variable domain is DVKVTQSSRYLVKRTGEKVFLECVQDMDHENMFWYRQDPGLGLRLIYFSYDVKMKEKGDIPEGYSVSREKKERFSLILESASTNQTSMYLCASSFNLGQGGYHNEQFFGPGTRLTVL.